The 21 T cell receptor beta chains reported below all come from one sample, sequenced in a study of early stage breast cancer tumors. Clones were read by immunoSEQ multiplex PCR, and TCRdb kept only the in-frame ones, dropping some. This sample has fewer than 30,000 clones; around three quarters occur once, and the top ten carry 9.5% to 15%. The sequencing input was blood. Receptor source: a person between 55 and 69 years old with breast cancer.

The rearrangement links TRBV7-2 to TRBJ1-1, with 11 bases that match TRBD1. V trimming: 4 bases; J trimming: 1 base; junction bases outside the gene matches: 2. The CDR3 length is 15 residues. Looked up from germline, CDR1 is SGHTA and CDR2 is FQGNSA. CDR3 region: CASSWTGGGNTEAFF. As DNA, the CDR3 is TGTGCCAGCAGCTGGACAGGGGGCGGGAACACTGAAGCTTTCTTT.

DNA for the CDR3: TGTGCCAGTAGACTAGCGGGAGCAGATACGCAGTATTTT. Residues: CASRLAGADTQYF. V gene TRBV19 combines with J gene TRBJ2-3; TRBD2 matches at 11 bases. Germline CDR1 reads LNHDA; CDR2 reads SQIVND (reference sequence). Trimming took 6 bases from V and 4 from J; bases not matched to a gene: 0. The CDR3 extends over 13 amino acids.

This clone is a singleton in its sample. The chain combines TRBV28 with TRBJ2-7; no reliable D call. Germline lookup yields CDR1 MDHEN and CDR2 SYDVKM. This CDR3 has 13 amino acids. V dropped 3 bases and J dropped 0 bases, with 6 bases sitting between them. The CDR3 region has the DNA TGTGCCAGCAGTTTTCCGAGCTCCTACGAGCAGTACTTC. Residues: CASSFPSSYEQYF.

This clone showed up just once. J is TRBJ1-2 and V is TRBV25-1, with D hard to call. Germline V lookup: CDR1 MGHDK, CDR2 SYGVNS. The germline V and J ends were trimmed by 6 bases and 2 bases, with 13 bases remaining between them. The CDR3 extends over 14 amino acids. The DNA of the CDR3 is TGTGCCAGCAGAGGCGAGGGATCCAACTATGGCTACACCTTC. Encoded protein: CASRGEGSNYGYTF.

CDR3 bases: TGTGCCACCAGCAGAGATGAGGCAAACTATGGCTACACCTTC. It codes for CATSRDEANYGYTF. This chain uses TRBV15 with TRBJ1-2; D is undetermined. Trimming left V 0 bases short and J 2 bases short, with 7 bases between. The CDR3 is 14 amino acids. Germline loops: CDR1 LNHNV, CDR2 YYDKDF (reference sequence).

This rearrangement joins TRBV30 to TRBJ2-3; D unresolved. Germline V gives CDR1 GTSNPN, CDR2 SVGIG (reference sequence). Trimming took off 1 base at V and 6 bases at J, with 11 bases between the two ends. This CDR3 is built from 13 residues. CDR3 bases: TGTGCCTGGAGTGGCGGATCTATGGATACGCAGTATTTT. Its translation: CAWSGGSMDTQYF.

The chain's CDR3 is CALTTGVTEAFF. DNA of the CDR3: TGTGCCTTAACGACAGGGGTCACTGAAGCTTTCTTT. The rearrangement uses TRBV30 and TRBJ1-1; 8 bases are a match to TRBD1. Germline loops: CDR1 GTSNPN, CDR2 SVGIG (reference sequence). This CDR3 has 12 amino acids. V shed 7 bases and J 4 bases; nucleotides not matched to a gene: 5. Together with reference TRBV30 and TRBJ1-1, the CDR3 gives the full variable domain: SQTIHQWPATLVQPVGSPLSLECTVEGTSNPNLYWYRQAAGRGLQLLFYSVGIGQISSEVPQNLSASRPQDRQFILSSKKLLLSDSGFYLCALTTGVTEAFFGQGTRLTVV.

This clone came up a few times. The rearrangement uses TRBV28 and TRBJ1-2, with D unclear. CDR3 length: 11 residues. CDR1 and CDR2 from the germline V gene are MDHEN and SYDVKM. Trimming took off 3 bases at V and 9 bases at J, with 8 bases between the two ends. CDR3 DNA: TGTGCCAGCAGTTTGTACAGTAGCTACACCTTC. Amino acid sequence: CASSLYSSYTF.

The chain couples TRBV12-5 to TRBJ1-1; tentatively, D is TRBD1 (5 bases). The germline gives CDR1 LGHNT, CDR2 FRNRAP. The CDR3 spans 14 residues. The germline V and J ends were trimmed by 1 base and 1 base, with 7 bases remaining between them. The CDR3 region has the DNA TGTGCTAGTGGTTTGGGACAGAGGAACACTGAAGCTTTCTTT. Amino acid sequence: CASGLGQRNTEAFF.

The chain recombines TRBV5-1 with TRBJ2-2, with 7 bases aligning to TRBD2. This CDR3 contains 16 residues. Unmatched junction bases numbered 4, after V lost 2 bases and J lost 0 bases. Germline V gene data show CDR1 as SGHRS and CDR2 as YFSETQ. As DNA, the CDR3 is TGCGCCAGCAGCTTCTTACTAGCGACGAACACCGGGGAGCTGTTTTTT. Protein product: CASSFLLATNTGELFF.

The chain couples TRBV11-2 to TRBJ1-5; possibly TRBD1 for D (6 bases). Germline V gene sequence: CDR1 SGHAT, CDR2 FQNNGV. This CDR3 has 15 residues. V lost 4 bases to trimming and J lost 4 bases, with 14 bases between them. The CDR3 nucleotides are TGTGCCAGCAGCTCCAGTTTGGGGGCAAATCAGCCCCAGCATTTT. It is translated as CASSSSLGANQPQHF.

This chain connects TRBV11-1 to TRBJ2-3; 11 bases agree with TRBD1. The CDR3 is made up of 17 amino acids. The germline V gene encodes CDR1 SGHAT and CDR2 FQDESV (reference sequence). The ends lost 5 bases at V and 4 bases at J; junction bases unmatched: 11. The CDR3, as DNA: TGTGCCAGCAGCCCGAACCCGGGACAGGGGGGGCCAGATACGCAGTATTTT. Its protein product is CASSPNPGQGGPDTQYF.

This clone has just a few counts. The chain carries TRBV19 and TRBJ1-2; TRBD1 matches 8 bases. Germline CDR1 and CDR2: LNHDA and SQIVND (reference sequence). The ends lost 4 bases at V and 4 bases at J; junction bases unmatched: 5. This CDR3 is built from 14 residues. This CDR3 is CASSSAQGAYGYTF. CDR3 coding DNA: TGTGCCAGTAGTAGTGCCCAGGGGGCCTATGGCTACACCTTC.

The chain uses TRBV9 and TRBJ2-7; 7 bases align to TRBD1. Trimming at V came to 3 bases and at J to 4 bases, leaving 10 bases not matched to a gene. This CDR3 has 15 residues. The V gene's germline CDR1 is SGDLS and CDR2 YYNGEE. CDR3 residues: CASSASGTALYEQYF. CDR3 nucleotide sequence: TGTGCCAGCAGCGCCTCCGGGACAGCGCTTTACGAGCAGTACTTC.

This clone was observed a single time. The chain has TRBV9 and TRBJ1-1; 7 bases line up with TRBD1. Germline assignment: CDR1 SGDLS and CDR2 YYNGEE. CDR3 length: 15 amino acids. The V and J ends lost 4 bases and 2 bases, in that order; junction bases with no gene match: 8. The CDR3 sequence is CASSLRTGENTEAFF. CDR3 in DNA: TGTGCCAGCAGCCTGCGGACAGGTGAAAACACTGAAGCTTTCTTT.

The chain links TRBV6-6 to TRBJ1-2; D might be TRBD1 (6 bases). Germline CDR1 is MNHNY and CDR2 is SVGAGI (reference sequence). This CDR3 is built from 15 residues. The V gene lost 6 bases and the J gene lost 4 bases, with 18 bases spanning the gap. The CDR3 sequence: CASRSFGRGGYGYTF. CDR3 in DNA: TGTGCCAGCAGATCCTTCGGCAGAGGGGGCTATGGCTACACCTTC.

The V call is TRBV7-9, the J call TRBJ2-5; 9 nucleotides agree with TRBD2. This CDR3 contains 17 residues. V gave up 0 bases and J gave up 1 base; unmatched junction bases: 6. CDR1 SEHNR and CDR2 FQNEAQ come from the germline V gene (reference sequence). The DNA for the CDR3 is TGTGCCAGCAGCTTAGCCCCAACTAGCGGGCCCCAAGAGACCCAGTACTTC. Translated, it gives CASSLAPTSGPQETQYF.

This chain connects TRBV7-2 to TRBJ2-1; D gene uncertain. Germline loops: CDR1 SGHTA, CDR2 FQGNSA. The V gene lost 6 bases and the J gene lost 5 bases, with 17 bases spanning the gap. This CDR3 comprises 15 residues. The CDR3, as DNA: TGTGCCAGCAGTCGCAACGGGTTCACGAACAATGAGCAGTTCTTC. It is translated as CASSRNGFTNNEQFF.

This rearrangement joins TRBV11-3 to TRBJ2-7, with 7 bases matching TRBD1. The length of the CDR3 is 17 residues. With 5 bases clipped from V and 3 bases from J, the junction kept 16 bases outside the gene matches. Germline-derived CDR1 and CDR2 are SGHNT and YENEEA. For the CDR3, the DNA is TGTGCCAGCAGCCAATCCAGGGACAGTCTTTCCGACTACGAGCAGTACTTC. This gives the protein CASSQSRDSLSDYEQYF.

The chain links TRBV5-1 to TRBJ1-3; 7 nucleotides align to TRBD1. V shed 5 bases and J 4 bases; nucleotides not matched to a gene: 9. This CDR3 is built from 15 residues. The V gene's germline CDR1 is SGHRS and CDR2 YFSETQ. The CDR3 nucleotides read TGCGCCAGCAGAAAATCGGGACAGCCGGGAAACACCATATATTTT. Translated, it gives CASRKSGQPGNTIYF.

This chain's CDR3 is CASSLGGGQGHETQYF. CDR3 coding DNA: TGTGCCAGCAGCTTAGGCGGGGGACAGGGGCACGAGACCCAGTACTTC. The chain links TRBV13 to TRBJ2-5, with 10 nucleotides matching TRBD1. Germline trimming cut 0 bases from V and 5 bases from J; bases unmatched to any gene: 6. CDR3 length: 16 residues. Germline V gene lookup returns CDR1 PRHDT and CDR2 FYEKMQ (reference sequence).